Here is one T cell receptor (beta chain) with its context. Germline and junction disagree at one end, which may indicate a read error. An input of about 0.45 to 1 ug of RNA was subjected to reverse transcription using random hexamers. With immunoSEQ multiplex PCR, TCR beta CDR3 was amplified across 54 Vbeta and 13 Jbeta. TCRdb processed the immunoSEQ multiplex PCR reads anew with MiXCR; each CDR3 protein has one entry. The sample consists of about 130,000 distinct CDR3 sequences, approximately 93% of them appearing once. The data are from a study of CD8 T cells in Susac syndrome. Germline loops: CDR1 LNHNV, CDR2 YYDKDF (reference sequence). The CDR3 length is 19 residues.

The rearrangement links TRBV15 to TRBJ2-2; D may be TRBD1 or TRBD2 (9 bases each). The sample consisted of CD8+ T cells from PBMCs. This receptor was obtained from a human donor with multiple sclerosis. This CDR3 is CATSSLGQGPSGNPGELFF. The CDR3 bases are TGTGCCACCAGCAGTTTAGGACAGGGGCCTAGCGGGAACCCCGGGGAGCTGTTTTTT.